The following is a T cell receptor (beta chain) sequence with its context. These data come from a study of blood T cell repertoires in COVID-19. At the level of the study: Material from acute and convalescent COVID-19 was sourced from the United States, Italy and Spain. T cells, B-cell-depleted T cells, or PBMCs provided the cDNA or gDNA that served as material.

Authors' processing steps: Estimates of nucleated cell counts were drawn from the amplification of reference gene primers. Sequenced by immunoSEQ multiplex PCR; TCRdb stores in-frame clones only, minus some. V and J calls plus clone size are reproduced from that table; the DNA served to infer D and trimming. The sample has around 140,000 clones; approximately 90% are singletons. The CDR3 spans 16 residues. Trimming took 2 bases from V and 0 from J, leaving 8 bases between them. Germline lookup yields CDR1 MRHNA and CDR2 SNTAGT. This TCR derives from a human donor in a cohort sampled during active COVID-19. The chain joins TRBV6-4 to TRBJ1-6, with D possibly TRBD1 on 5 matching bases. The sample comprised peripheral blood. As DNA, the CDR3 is TGTGCCAGCAGTGACAGGGGTAGCTCCTATAATTCACCCCTCCACTTT. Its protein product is CASSDRGSSYNSPLHF.